One TCR beta chain is described in this entry. Antigen unknown. This entry belongs to a study of cytomegalovirus exposure and HLA in healthy donors. Study results and limitations: In vitro testing confirmed a few CMV-associated chains as specific for CMV antigens. Most TCRs appeared rarely, but some public TCRs recurred in many donors. The study recorded more than 150 TCR beta chains that were cytomegalovirus-associated.

Assay used: immunoSEQ multiplex PCR; TCRdb lists only in-frame clones, some missing. The data hold 250,000 to 350,000 clones, with just over 85% observed a single time. From germline, CDR1 is SEHNR and CDR2 FQNEAQ (reference sequence). Trimming took 5 bases from V and 3 from J; bases not matched to a gene: 11. The length of the CDR3 is 16 residues. The rearrangement links TRBV7-9 to TRBJ2-7, with 9 bases aligning to TRBD1. Sequencing input: PBMCs. This TCR derives from a young woman in good health and CMV-seronegative. CDR3 residues: CASSLTGGRSSYEQYF. Here the CDR3 DNA reads TGTGCCAGCAGCCTAACAGGGGGCCGCTCCAGCTACGAGCAGTACTTC.